The 21 T cell receptor beta chains listed next were all sequenced from one sample in a study of blood T cell repertoires in COVID-19. Some clones are missing from TCRdb's copy, which holds only in-frame ones; the method was immunoSEQ multiplex PCR. The table records 130,000 to 150,000 clones, around 83% of them present only once. The source material was PBMCs or T cells enriched from blood (not recorded which). The source of these receptors is a woman in her forties or fifties who had been exposed to COVID-19.

CDR3 residues: CASSIRYTGELFF. Written as DNA, the CDR3 is TGTGCCAGCAGCATCAGGTACACCGGGGAGCTGTTTTTT. This sequence joins TRBV2 and TRBJ2-2, with D unclear. This CDR3 comprises 13 residues. Germline CDR1 is SNHLY and CDR2 is FYNNEI. V lost 6 bases and J 3 bases, leaving 8 bases between the germline ends.

V usage is TRBV5-1 and J usage is TRBJ1-6; maybe TRBD1 (5 bases). Trimming cost V 4 bases and J 1 base, with 12 bases left between them. The CDR3 has 16 residues. Germline assignment: CDR1 SGHRS and CDR2 YFSETQ. CDR3 DNA: TGCGCCAGCAGCCTGAAGGGGTTATCCTATAATTCACCCCTCCACTTT. Translation gives CASSLKGLSYNSPLHF.

The chain combines TRBV4-3 with TRBJ2-1; 8 bases are a match to TRBD2. V dropped 1 base and J dropped 3; count of bases not matched to a gene: 2. This CDR3 has 15 residues. Germline assignment: CDR1 LGHNA and CDR2 YSLEER. CDR3 DNA: TGCGCCAGCAGCCAAGCACTAGCGGTCTACAATGAGCAGTTCTTC. Amino acid sequence: CASSQALAVYNEQFF.

The rearrangement joins TRBV18 to TRBJ1-4, with unresolved D. The CDR3 is 13 residues long. CDR1 and CDR2 (germline): KGHSH, LQKENI. V was trimmed by 3 bases and J by 5 bases, leaving 7 bases between them. This CDR3 reads CASSPDLNEKLFF. The CDR3 region has the DNA TGTGCCAGCTCACCTGACTTGAATGAAAAACTGTTTTTT.

This clone occurred once. The chain links TRBV5-6 to TRBJ2-7, with a tentative D call TRBD2 (6 bases). Trimming took 4 bases from V and 3 from J, leaving 17 bases between them. Germline values: CDR1 SGHDT, CDR2 YYEEEE. This CDR3 has 15 amino acids. The CDR3 nucleotides are TGTGCCAGCAGCCGTAGACCTAGCGCCAACTACGAGCAGTACTTC. Its protein product is CASSRRPSANYEQYF.

A single count supports this clone. V usage is TRBV18 and J usage is TRBJ2-1, with 14 bases fitting TRBD2. V shed 3 bases and J 5 bases; nucleotides not matched to a gene: 0. Germline CDR1 reads KGHSH; CDR2 reads LQKENI. There are 15 residues in the CDR3. The CDR3, as DNA: TGTGCCAGCTCACCGGGACTAGCGGGAGACAATGAGCAGTTCTTC. Translating it yields CASSPGLAGDNEQFF.

The table lists this clone with a few counts. This chain joins TRBV2 and TRBJ1-1; D gene uncertain. Trimming removed 3 bases at V and 1 base at J, with 12 bases between. In germline, CDR1 is SNHLY, CDR2 FYNNEI. This CDR3 has 15 residues. CDR3 nucleotides: TGTGCCAGCAGTGACCCCTCTCGGGGGAACACTGAAGCTTTCTTT. Its translation is CASSDPSRGNTEAFF.

The CDR3 DNA reads TGTGCCAGCAGCCAAGAGCCAGGGACTAGAGGCAATGAGCAGTTCTTC. Protein sequence: CASSQEPGTRGNEQFF. V usage is TRBV3-1 (or the pseudogene TRBV3-2) and J usage is TRBJ2-1; 8 bases line up with TRBD2. The CDR3 is made up of 16 amino acids. Germline V gene lookup returns CDR1 LGHDT and CDR2 YNNKEL (reference sequence). Trimming at V came to 0 bases and at J to 6 bases, leaving 7 bases not matched to a gene.

This sequence joins TRBV7-6 and TRBJ2-7; 7 bases match TRBD1. After removal of 5 bases from V and 2 bases from J, the junction contained 9 bases not matched to a gene. This CDR3 has 15 residues. Germline CDR1 reads SGHVS; CDR2 reads FNYEAQ. As DNA, the CDR3 is TGTGCCAGCAGCCTAAGGACAGGAAACGCCTACGAGCAGTACTTC. Its protein is CASSLRTGNAYEQYF.

The rearrangement joins TRBV9 to TRBJ2-1, with 7 bases lining up with TRBD2. This CDR3 has 14 amino acids. J lost 5 bases, V lost 6 bases, and 8 bases had no gene match. Germline V gene lookup returns CDR1 SGDLS and CDR2 YYNGEE. CDR3 DNA sequence: TGTGCCAGCAAACGTGCGGGAGAACACAATGAGCAGTTCTTC. It translates to CASKRAGEHNEQFF.

This clone has just one count. V gene TRBV2 combines with J gene TRBJ2-1, with 8 bases that match TRBD2. Trimming took 6 bases from V and 9 from J; bases not matched to a gene: 4. The germline V gene encodes CDR1 SNHLY and CDR2 FYNNEI. The CDR3 is 12 amino acids. CDR3: CASRPGLVEQFF. The CDR3 nucleotides read TGTGCCAGCAGACCGGGACTAGTTGAGCAGTTCTTC.

The chain recombines TRBV2 with TRBJ1-2; D gene ambiguous. There are 12 residues in the CDR3. V lost 5 bases, J lost 0 bases, and 4 bases lay in between. CDR1 is SNHLY and CDR2 is FYNNEI in the germline V gene. DNA of the CDR3: TGTGCCAGCAGTCAATCTAACTATGGCTACACCTTC. This encodes CASSQSNYGYTF.

The rearrangement uses TRBV19 and TRBJ1-5, with D perhaps matching TRBD1 (5 bases). The V gene's germline CDR1 is LNHDA and CDR2 SQIVND (reference sequence). The V end was cut by 9 bases, the J end by 3 bases, with 9 bases between. The CDR3 contains 12 residues. CDR3 residues: CASRALNQPQHF. CDR3 DNA sequence: TGTGCCAGCAGGGCCCTCAATCAGCCCCAGCATTTT.

In this sample, this clone turned up a few times. The V gene is TRBV20-1, the J gene TRBJ1-5; D gene ambiguous. Germline V CDR1 and CDR2: DFQATT, SNEGSKA (reference sequence). The CDR3 loop spans 14 amino acids. The ends were cut back, 3 bases at V and 1 base at J, with 10 bases in the middle. As DNA, the CDR3 is TGCAGTGCTAGTTTGACTCCGAGCAATCAGCCCCAGCATTTT. This translates into CSASLTPSNQPQHF.

The chain recombines TRBV10-3 with TRBJ1-2; D not certain. This CDR3 region has 13 residues. V lost 11 bases, J lost 4 bases, and 17 bases lay in between. The V gene's germline CDR1 is ENHRY and CDR2 SYGVKD. The CDR3 spells CAPESPPSYGYTF. The CDR3, as DNA: TGTGCCCCCGAATCTCCGCCGAGCTATGGCTACACCTTC.

J is TRBJ2-7 and V is TRBV10-2; D is uncertain. Germline V gene sequence: CDR1 WSHSY, CDR2 SAAADI. The CDR3 contains 13 residues. Trimming left V 5 bases short and J 6 bases short, with 14 bases between. CDR3 amino acids: CASSPGPTGEQYF. As DNA, the CDR3 is TGCGCCAGCAGTCCTGGCCCAACGGGCGAGCAGTACTTC.

The rearrangement joins TRBV13 to TRBJ1-4, with D uncertain. Trimming stripped 5 bases from V and 6 bases from J, with 16 bases between. Per germline, CDR1 PRHDT and CDR2 FYEKMQ (reference sequence). The CDR3 has 15 residues. The CDR3 coding sequence is TGTGCCAGCAGCACCCGACTCGAACGGGATGAAAAACTGTTTTTT. It specifies CASSTRLERDEKLFF.

This chain joins TRBV6-5 and TRBJ2-5, with D perhaps matching TRBD2 (6 bases). Between the trimmed V and J ends, which lost 10 bases and 5 bases, there was a span of 17 bases. The germline V gene encodes CDR1 MNHEY and CDR2 SVGAGI. This CDR3 comprises 13 residues. Written as DNA, the CDR3 is TGTGCCACCGCCCGGCGGGGCCGGGAGACCCAGTACTTC. Translated, it gives CATARRGRETQYF.

This chain connects TRBV19 to TRBJ1-1; D gene uncertain. Trimming cost V 6 bases and J 5 bases, with 22 bases left between them. Germline-derived CDR1 and CDR2 are LNHDA and SQIVND (reference sequence). The CDR3 length is 16 residues. CDR3 nucleotides: TGTGCCAGTAGCCCAGCCGGAGGCCGCCGAGAAACTGAAGCTTTCTTT. It translates to CASSPAGGRRETEAFF.

This sequence joins TRBV29-1 and TRBJ2-1; the match to TRBD2 covers 11 bases. The CDR3 is made up of 13 amino acids. CDR1 SQVTM and CDR2 ANQGSEA come from the germline V gene. The V gene end was trimmed by 7 bases and the J gene end by 5 bases; junction bases not matched to a gene: 4. CDR3 loop: CSAQTSGNNEQFF. The CDR3 DNA sequence: TGCAGCGCCCAGACTAGCGGGAACAATGAGCAGTTCTTC.

As concerns this clone: At one boundary the junction diverges from the germline segment, which might be a read error. The chain links TRBV7-7 to TRBJ2-5; a possible D gene is TRBD2 (5 bases). Germline CDR1 is SSHAT and CDR2 is FNYEAQ (reference sequence). This CDR3 has 15 residues. CDR3 DNA: TGTGCTAGCAGCTCTGGGAGTTCCCCCCGAGAGACCCAGTACTTC. It codes for CASSSGSSPRETQYF. Full variable domain (rest looked up from reference TRBV7-7 and TRBJ2-5): GAGVSQSPRYKVTKRGQDVTLRCDPISSHATLYWYQQALGQGPEFLTYFNYEAQPDKSGLPSDRFSAERPEGSISTLTIQRTEQRDSAMYRCASSSGSSPRETQYFGPGTRLLVL.